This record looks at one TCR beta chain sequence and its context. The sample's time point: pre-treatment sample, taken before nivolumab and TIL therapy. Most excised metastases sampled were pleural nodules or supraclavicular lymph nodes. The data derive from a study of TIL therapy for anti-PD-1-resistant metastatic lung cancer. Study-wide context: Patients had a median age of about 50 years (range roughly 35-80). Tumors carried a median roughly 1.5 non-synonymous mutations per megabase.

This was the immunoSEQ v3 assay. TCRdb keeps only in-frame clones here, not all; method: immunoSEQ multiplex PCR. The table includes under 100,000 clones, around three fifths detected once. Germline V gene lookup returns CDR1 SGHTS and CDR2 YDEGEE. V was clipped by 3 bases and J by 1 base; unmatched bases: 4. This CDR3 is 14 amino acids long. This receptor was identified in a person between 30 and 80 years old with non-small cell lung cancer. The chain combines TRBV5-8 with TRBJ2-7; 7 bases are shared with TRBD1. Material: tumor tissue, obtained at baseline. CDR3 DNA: TGTGCCAGCAGCTCGGACAGGCCTTCCTACGAGCAGTACTTC. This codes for CASSSDRPSYEQYF.